Detailed here is one TCR beta chain. Libraries were prepared by immunoSEQ multiplex PCR; TCRdb keeps only in-frame clonotypes and omits some of them. The sample includes approximately 47,000 clones, around nine tenths of them seen just once. This sample is drawn from a study of T cell changes during pregnancy in multiple sclerosis. CDR1 MGHRA and CDR2 YSYEKL come from the germline V gene. With 1 base removed from V and 5 bases from J, the gap between germline ends came to 18 bases. The CDR3 has 17 amino acids. This receptor was identified in a female donor with multiple sclerosis, enrolled in a pregnancy study. The material sequenced was peripheral blood, taken in the first trimester of pregnancy. The V call is TRBV4-1, the J call TRBJ2-1, with D possibly matching TRBD2 (6 bases). The CDR3 region is CASSQGPGGWNNNEQFF. The CDR3 coding sequence is TGCGCCAGCAGCCAAGGACCCGGAGGGTGGAACAACAATGAGCAGTTCTTC.